The rows below give T cell receptor beta chains drawn from one sample of a study of shared clonotypes between healthy human individuals. The protocol was immunoSEQ multiplex PCR, while the TCRdb copy is restricted to in-frame clones and leaves out a portion. This sample yields about 2.2 million clones, of which around 93% are seen a single time; 1.5% to 2% belongs to the top ten. Source material: naive CD8+ T cells from PBMCs. The source is a young man in good health. Some clones in this sample may be carry-over from other donors' samples. The CDR3 runs from the conserved cysteine through the conserved F or W. The D gene is left open where the match is weak. Size is omitted from some rows. Given values are once, few, many or a class for expanded clones.

clone_size: .
j_call: TRBJ2-2
d_call: TRBD2
v_call: TRBV4-3
cdr3_aa: CASSQDLAGEDTGELFF
cdr3_nt: TGCGCCAGCAGCCAAGATCTAGCGGGAGAGGACACCGGGGAGCTGTTTTTT

clone_size: .
j_call: TRBJ2-4
d_call: TRBD2
v_call: TRBV2
cdr3_aa: CASSNSGREYIQYF
cdr3_nt: TGTGCCAGCAGTAATAGCGGGAGAGAATACATTCAGTACTTC

clone_size: .
j_call: TRBJ1-2
d_call: TRBD1
v_call: TRBV4-1
cdr3_aa: CASSQLTGGYGYTF
cdr3_nt: TGCGCCAGCAGCCAGTTGACAGGGGGCTATGGCTACACCTTC

clone_size: .
j_call: TRBJ1-2
d_call: .
v_call: TRBV29-1
cdr3_aa: CSVEEPNYGYTF
cdr3_nt: TGCAGCGTTGAAGAACCTAACTATGGCTACACCTTC

clone_size: .
j_call: TRBJ2-2
d_call: .
v_call: TRBV9
cdr3_aa: CASSGTPIGGSGELFF
cdr3_nt: TGTGCCAGCAGCGGGACCCCCATCGGGGGCTCCGGGGAGCTGTTTTTT

clone_size: .
j_call: TRBJ1-2
d_call: TRBD1
v_call: TRBV27
cdr3_aa: CASRPGGGARYGYTF
cdr3_nt: TGTGCCAGCAGGCCCGGAGGGGGCGCAAGATATGGCTACACCTTC

clone_size: .
j_call: TRBJ2-7
d_call: .
v_call: TRBV7-9
cdr3_aa: CASSLAPTGRNSYEQYF
cdr3_nt: TGTGCCAGCAGCTTAGCCCCTACGGGACGCAACTCCTACGAGCAGTACTTC

clone_size: .
j_call: TRBJ1-5
d_call: .
v_call: TRBV7-8
cdr3_aa: CASSPSGTSDNQPQHF
cdr3_nt: TGTGCCAGCAGCCCTTCCGGGACCTCAGACAATCAGCCCCAGCATTTT

clone_size: .
j_call: TRBJ1-2
d_call: .
v_call: TRBV27
cdr3_aa: CASRAEVWGNYGYTF
cdr3_nt: TGTGCCAGCAGGGCTGAGGTCTGGGGCAACTATGGCTACACCTTC

clone_size: .
j_call: TRBJ2-1
d_call: TRBD2
v_call: TRBV27
cdr3_aa: CASNLAPLLAPSYNEQFF
cdr3_nt: TGTGCCAGCAATTTAGCCCCCCTACTAGCGCCCTCCTACAATGAGCAGTTCTTC

clone_size: once
j_call: TRBJ2-7
d_call: .
v_call: TRBV27
cdr3_aa: CASSLWGSSYEQYF
cdr3_nt: TGTGCCAGCAGTTTATGGGGTAGCTCCTACGAGCAGTACTTC

clone_size: .
j_call: TRBJ2-3
d_call: TRBD2
v_call: TRBV7-9
cdr3_aa: CASSLQASGRTDTQYF
cdr3_nt: TGTGCCAGCAGCTTACAGGCTAGCGGGAGAACAGATACGCAGTATTTT

clone_size: .
j_call: TRBJ1-1
d_call: .
v_call: TRBV4-1
cdr3_aa: CASSAREGWTEAFF
cdr3_nt: TGCGCCAGCAGCGCCCGGGAGGGGTGGACTGAAGCTTTCTTT

clone_size: .
j_call: TRBJ2-7
d_call: TRBD1
v_call: TRBV7-2
cdr3_aa: CASSFTGTGKHEQYF
cdr3_nt: TGTGCCAGCAGCTTTACCGGGACAGGGAAACACGAGCAGTACTTC

clone_size: .
j_call: TRBJ2-3
d_call: .
v_call: TRBV9
cdr3_aa: CASSVSPLIGGTDTQYF
cdr3_nt: TGTGCCAGCAGCGTATCCCCCCTTATCGGGGGCACAGATACGCAGTATTTT

clone_size: .
j_call: TRBJ2-1
d_call: TRBD1
v_call: TRBV19
cdr3_aa: CASSIAGGSSYNEQFF
cdr3_nt: TGTGCCAGTAGTATAGCAGGGGGTAGCTCCTACAATGAGCAGTTCTTC

clone_size: .
j_call: TRBJ2-1
d_call: .
v_call: TRBV28
cdr3_aa: CASTDIVLGVLGRNEQFF
cdr3_nt: TGTGCCAGCACCGATATCGTCTTGGGGGTACTAGGGCGCAATGAGCAGTTCTTC

clone_size: .
j_call: TRBJ2-7
d_call: .
v_call: TRBV28
cdr3_aa: CASSFPDSYEQYF
cdr3_nt: TGTGCCAGCAGTTTCCCGGATTCCTACGAGCAGTACTTC

clone_size: .
j_call: TRBJ1-1
d_call: .
v_call: TRBV28
cdr3_aa: CASRSKWGGSTEAFF
cdr3_nt: TGTGCCAGCAGAAGTAAGTGGGGGGGAAGTACTGAAGCTTTCTTT

clone_size: once
j_call: TRBJ1-1
d_call: .
v_call: TRBV12-5
cdr3_aa: CASGSVGTEAFF
cdr3_nt: TGTGCTAGTGGTTCGGTAGGCACTGAAGCTTTCTTT

clone_size: .
j_call: TRBJ1-2
d_call: .
v_call: TRBV20-1
cdr3_aa: CSAVAQGYTF
cdr3_nt: TGCAGTGCTGTCGCGCAGGGCTACACCTTC

clone_size: .
j_call: TRBJ2-7
d_call: .
v_call: TRBV28
cdr3_aa: CASSTRGTVHYEQYF
cdr3_nt: TGTGCCAGCAGTACCCGAGGGACGGTCCACTACGAGCAGTACTTC

clone_size: .
j_call: TRBJ2-7
d_call: .
v_call: TRBV7-8
cdr3_aa: CASSPGAPGERYYEQYF
cdr3_nt: TGTGCCAGCAGCCCAGGCGCCCCAGGGGAACGATACTACGAGCAGTACTTC

clone_size: .
j_call: TRBJ1-5
d_call: TRBD1
v_call: TRBV28
cdr3_aa: CASQGGPVLNQPQHF
cdr3_nt: TGTGCCAGTCAAGGGGGCCCGGTCCTTAATCAGCCCCAGCATTTT

clone_size: .
j_call: TRBJ1-2
d_call: TRBD1
v_call: TRBV2
cdr3_aa: CASSDDSGTDYGYTF
cdr3_nt: TGTGCCAGCAGTGACGATTCCGGGACAGACTATGGCTACACCTTC

clone_size: .
j_call: TRBJ2-7
d_call: .
v_call: TRBV9
cdr3_aa: CASSVAGWGYEQYF
cdr3_nt: TGTGCCAGCAGCGTAGCGGGATGGGGCTACGAGCAGTACTTC

clone_size: .
j_call: TRBJ1-2
d_call: .
v_call: TRBV4-2
cdr3_aa: CASSQEEEIHYGYTF
cdr3_nt: TGTGCCAGCAGCCAAGAAGAAGAGATCCACTATGGCTACACCTTC

clone_size: .
j_call: TRBJ2-1
d_call: .
v_call: TRBV7-6
cdr3_aa: CASSLDRYNEQFF
cdr3_nt: TGTGCCAGCAGCTTAGACAGATACAATGAGCAGTTCTTC

clone_size: .
j_call: TRBJ1-1
d_call: .
v_call: TRBV30
cdr3_aa: CAWRGLGNTEAFF
cdr3_nt: TGTGCCTGGAGGGGACTCGGAAACACTGAAGCTTTCTTT

clone_size: .
j_call: TRBJ1-2
d_call: .
v_call: TRBV9
cdr3_aa: CASTPEGRYGYTF
cdr3_nt: TGTGCCAGCACTCCCGAGGGGAGGTATGGCTACACCTTC

clone_size: .
j_call: TRBJ2-5
d_call: TRBD1
v_call: TRBV19
cdr3_aa: CASTAGQGWVQTQYF
cdr3_nt: TGTGCCAGTACCGCAGGACAGGGTTGGGTACAGACCCAGTACTTC

clone_size: .
j_call: TRBJ2-7
d_call: TRBD1
v_call: TRBV27
cdr3_aa: CASSPYYPTGREQYF
cdr3_nt: TGTGCCAGCAGTCCCTACTACCCGACAGGGCGCGAGCAGTACTTC

clone_size: .
j_call: TRBJ2-1
d_call: .
v_call: TRBV4-3
cdr3_aa: CASSQDRREQFF
cdr3_nt: TGCGCCAGCAGCCAAGATAGACGTGAGCAGTTCTTC